The 15 T cell receptor beta chains below were found in one sample sequenced in a study of cytotoxic CD8 clonotypes in ibrutinib-treated CLL. Data came from immunoSEQ multiplex PCR; TCRdb stores just in-frame clones and leaves some out. The data contain about 92,000 clones, over 60% of them singletons. The specimen comprised PBMCs, sampled after 24 months of ibrutinib treatment. These receptors came from a human donor with chronic lymphocytic leukemia.

The V call is TRBV27, the J call TRBJ2-2; D gene ambiguous. V dropped 0 bases and J dropped 0 bases, with 11 bases sitting between them. CDR3 length equals 17 residues. Germline CDR1 reads MNHEY; CDR2 reads SMNVEV (reference sequence). CDR3 protein: CASSLSRQRSNTGELFF. The DNA for the CDR3 is TGTGCCAGCAGTTTATCCCGCCAGCGCTCGAACACCGGGGAGCTGTTTTTT.

J is TRBJ2-5 and V is TRBV19; 9 bases align to TRBD1. This CDR3 is 15 amino acids long. V lost 4 bases and J lost 4; bases outside the gene matches: 7. CDR1 and CDR2 from the germline V gene are LNHDA and SQIVND (reference sequence). The CDR3, as DNA: TGTGCCAGTAGTAGCCCGGGACAGGGACGAGAGACCCAGTACTTC. This encodes CASSSPGQGRETQYF.

The chain joins TRBV30 to TRBJ2-7, with 7 bases identical to TRBD2. CDR1 is GTSNPN, CDR2 SVGIG, per germline (reference sequence). The CDR3 contains 15 residues. The ends lost 0 bases at V and 7 bases at J; junction bases unmatched: 12. In DNA form, the CDR3 reads TGTGCCTGGAGTGTAGTTGGCAGCGGACTAGGGGAGCAGTACTTC. This translates into CAWSVVGSGLGEQYF.

V is TRBV6-6 and J is TRBJ2-3; D might be TRBD1 (6 bases). This CDR3 contains 15 residues. With 4 bases removed from V and 5 bases from J, the gap between germline ends came to 16 bases. CDR1 is MNHNY, CDR2 SVGAGI, per germline (reference sequence). Here the CDR3 DNA reads TGTGCCAGCAGTTCCCCCCGGCAGGGGATAGATACGCAGTATTTT. This codes for CASSSPRQGIDTQYF.

This chain joins TRBV5-1 and TRBJ1-1, with a possible D match to TRBD1 (6 bases). The CDR3 is 15 amino acids. V lost 4 bases and J 6 bases, leaving 19 bases between the germline ends. Per germline, CDR1 SGHRS and CDR2 YFSETQ. The CDR3 region is CASSPGLGGGSEAFF. Here the CDR3 DNA reads TGCGCCAGCAGCCCCGGGTTGGGGGGCGGATCTGAAGCTTTCTTT.

The rearrangement links TRBV6-4 to TRBJ2-2; D remains unclear. V gave up 8 bases and J gave up 9 bases, with 13 bases separating them. The CDR3 has 12 residues. Germline loops: CDR1 MRHNA, CDR2 SNTAGT. CDR3 coding DNA: TGTGCCAGCCCGGACGGCCGAAGGGAGCTGTTTTTT. Its protein product is CASPDGRRELFF.

The chain couples TRBV7-2 to TRBJ2-7; D not resolved. The length of the CDR3 is 15 residues. With 1 base removed from V and 1 base from J, the gap between germline ends came to 11 bases. Germline V gene data show CDR1 as SGHTA and CDR2 as FQGNSA. The CDR3 bases are TGTGCCAGCAGCTTAGGAGGAGCTAATTCCTACGAGCAGTACTTC. It specifies CASSLGGANSYEQYF.

This clone has a single count. The V call is TRBV6-5, the J call TRBJ1-1; D gene uncertain. With 6 bases removed from V and 5 bases from J, the gap between germline ends came to 19 bases. The germline V gene has CDR1 MNHEY and CDR2 SVGAGI. The CDR3 loop spans 15 amino acids. This CDR3 reads CASRRSQPLATEAFF. CDR3 coding DNA: TGTGCCAGCAGACGCTCCCAGCCTTTAGCAACTGAAGCTTTCTTT.

This sequence joins TRBV5-1 and TRBJ2-1; 8 positions agree with TRBD2. The CDR3 spans 14 residues. From germline, CDR1 is SGHRS and CDR2 YFSETQ. Unmatched junction bases numbered 6, after V lost 7 bases and J lost 3 bases. CDR3 loop: CASASLAGYNEQFF. The DNA of the CDR3 is TGCGCCAGCGCCAGTCTAGCGGGCTACAATGAGCAGTTCTTC.

This chain joins TRBV6-1 and TRBJ1-2; D remains ambiguous. Per germline, CDR1 MNHNS and CDR2 SASEGT. V lost 0 bases and J 7 bases, leaving 15 bases between the germline ends. The length of the CDR3 is 15 residues. The CDR3, as DNA: TGTGCCAGCAGTGAAGCGGGCAGCTTAGTTAGTGGCTACACCTTC. Translated, it gives CASSEAGSLVSGYTF.

The chain carries TRBV28 and TRBJ2-7; D remains unclear. The germline V and J ends were trimmed by 4 bases and 0 bases, with 13 bases remaining between them. CDR1 is MDHEN, CDR2 SYDVKM, per germline. This CDR3 has 15 residues. The CDR3 sequence is CASSSYGPSSYEQYF. Here the CDR3 DNA reads TGTGCCAGCAGTTCATACGGACCGAGCTCCTACGAGCAGTACTTC.

V and J are TRBV5-6 and TRBJ2-1, with 9 nucleotides matching TRBD1. Germline V gives CDR1 SGHDT, CDR2 YYEEEE. The CDR3 is 16 residues long. J gave up 1 base and V 1 base, and 3 bases lay outside the gene matches. CDR3 DNA sequence: TGTGCCAGCAGCTTGTTCGGGACAGGGTCCTACAATGAGCAGTTCTTC. Its translation is CASSLFGTGSYNEQFF. Based on the CDR3 plus reference TRBV5-6 and TRBJ2-1, the full variable domain is DAGVTQSPTHLIKTRGQQVTLRCSPKSGHDTVSWYQQALGQGPQFIFQYYEEEERQRGNFPDRFSGHQFPNYSSELNVNALLLGDSALYLCASSLFGTGSYNEQFFGPGTRLTVL.

The chain links TRBV18 to TRBJ2-3, with D possibly matching TRBD1 (6 bases). Between the trimmed V and J ends, which lost 2 bases and 4 bases, there was a span of 7 bases. CDR1 and CDR2 from the germline V gene are KGHSH and LQKENI. This CDR3 is built from 13 residues. The CDR3 reads CASSPAGADTQYF. The CDR3 DNA reads TGTGCCAGCTCACCAGCAGGGGCAGATACGCAGTATTTT.

The chain links TRBV7-2 to TRBJ2-5; a weak D match, TRBD1 (5 bases). V lost 0 bases to trimming and J lost 5 bases, with 10 bases between them. CDR1 and CDR2 from the germline V gene are SGHTA and FQGNSA. The CDR3 has 14 amino acids. This CDR3 reads CASSLAGAGETQYF. In DNA, the CDR3 is TGTGCCAGCAGCTTAGCTGGGGCCGGGGAGACCCAGTACTTC.

This chain joins TRBV11-2 and TRBJ2-2, with no clear D. CDR1 and CDR2 from the germline V gene are SGHAT and FQNNGV. This CDR3 is 14 amino acids long. Trimming removed 5 bases from V and 2 bases from J, with 9 bases in between. Here the CDR3 DNA reads TGTGCCAGCAGCCCCGGACGTAACACCGGGGAGCTGTTTTTT. This gives the protein CASSPGRNTGELFF.